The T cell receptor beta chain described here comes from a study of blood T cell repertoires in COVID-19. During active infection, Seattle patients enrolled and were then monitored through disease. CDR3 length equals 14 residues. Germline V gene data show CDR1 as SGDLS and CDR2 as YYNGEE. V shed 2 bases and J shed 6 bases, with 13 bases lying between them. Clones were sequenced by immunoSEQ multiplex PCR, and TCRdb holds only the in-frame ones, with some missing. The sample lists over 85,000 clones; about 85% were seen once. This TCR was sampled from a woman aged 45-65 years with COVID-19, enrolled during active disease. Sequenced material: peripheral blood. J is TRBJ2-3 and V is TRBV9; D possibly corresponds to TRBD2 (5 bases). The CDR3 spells CASSVRLAADTQYF. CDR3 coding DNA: TGTGCCAGCAGCGTCCGCCTAGCCGCTGATACGCAGTATTTT.